This T cell receptor beta chain is drawn from a study of cytomegalovirus exposure and HLA in healthy donors. In regard to this clone: The antigen is not known.

Study-wide results and limits: Per a prior analysis, the majority of TCR beta V segments were productive roughly 90% or roughly 30% of the time.

CDR3 length equals 16 residues. The germline V gene encodes CDR1 MDHEN and CDR2 SYDVKM. Trimming at V came to 3 bases and at J to 3 bases, leaving 10 bases not matched to a gene. The PCR ran on 60 Vbeta and 13 Jbeta primers. Profiling relied on immunoSEQ multiplex PCR, and the TCRdb table lists in-frame clones only, not all of them. The table shows over 80,000 clones, with roughly 70% occurring only once. The sample consisted of PBMCs. The rearrangement joins TRBV28 to TRBJ2-5; 7 bases are a match to TRBD1. This clonotype was sampled from a woman aged 18-29 years in good health and CMV-seropositive. The CDR3 DNA is TGTGCCAGCAGTTTGGGTCAGGGGGTGATAGAAGAGACCCAGTACTTC. Protein product: CASSLGQGVIEETQYF.